The T cell receptor (beta chain) under discussion was sequenced for a study of blood T cells in healthy people across ages. A second about 7 to 11 cycle PCR used barcoded and J-beta primers. Each cDNA molecule carried a tag from a template-switch adaptor that contained 12 random nucleotides. Each CDR3 protein gets one entry after TCRdb re-called the 5' RACE reads with MiXCR. The sample contains more than 550,000 distinct CDR3 sequences, approximately 21% of which appear only once. The table lists this clonotype with a few counts. One end of the junction does not line up with germline, which may come from a read error. The sample taken for sequencing was blood. This TCR was sampled from a man aged 70 or older in good health.

The CDR3 DNA is TGTGCCGGCTCCACTATAGATCGGGAGACCCAGTACTTC. Translating gives CAGSTIDRETQYF. V and J are TRBV18 and TRBJ2-5; no clear D gene. The CDR3 totals 13 residues. Germline CDR1 KGHSH, CDR2 LQKENI.